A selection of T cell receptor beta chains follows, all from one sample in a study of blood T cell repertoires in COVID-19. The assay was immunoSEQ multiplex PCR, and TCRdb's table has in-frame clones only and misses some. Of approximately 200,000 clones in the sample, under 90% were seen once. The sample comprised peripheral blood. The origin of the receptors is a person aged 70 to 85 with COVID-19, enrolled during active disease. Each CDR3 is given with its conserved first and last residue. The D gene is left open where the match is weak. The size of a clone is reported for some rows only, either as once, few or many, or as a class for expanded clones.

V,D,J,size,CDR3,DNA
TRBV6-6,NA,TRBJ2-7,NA,CASRDTTYEQYF,TGTGCCAGCAGGGACACCACCTACGAGCAGTACTTC
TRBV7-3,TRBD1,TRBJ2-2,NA,CASSPTSGSWTGSTGELFF,TGTGCCAGCAGCCCTACTTCGGGTTCCTGGACAGGCAGCACCGGGGAGCTGTTTTTT
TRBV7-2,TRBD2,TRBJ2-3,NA,CASSSRLAGGLDTQYF,TGTGCCAGCAGCTCTCGACTAGCGGGGGGGCTAGATACGCAGTATTTT
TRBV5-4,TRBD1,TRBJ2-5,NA,CASSLRQGMETQYF,TGTGCCAGCAGCCTTAGACAGGGTATGGAGACCCAGTACTTC
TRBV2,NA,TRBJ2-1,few,CASSAAREWEQFF,TGTGCCAGCAGTGCCGCTAGAGAGTGGGAGCAGTTCTTC
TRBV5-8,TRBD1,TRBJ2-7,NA,CASSPAARTGGYEQYF,TGTGCCAGCAGCCCAGCAGCTAGGACAGGGGGTTACGAGCAGTACTTC
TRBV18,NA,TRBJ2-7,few,CASSGQTGYEQYF,TGTGCCAGCTCAGGCCAGACGGGGTACGAGCAGTACTTC
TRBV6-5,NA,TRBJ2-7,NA,CASGATYEQYF,TGTGCCAGTGGGGCGACCTACGAGCAGTACTTC
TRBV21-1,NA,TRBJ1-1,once,CASSRTGGEAFF,TGTGCCAGCAGTCGGACAGGGGGCGAAGCTTTCTTT
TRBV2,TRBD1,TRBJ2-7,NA,CASRNPLRQGEQYF,TGTGCCAGCAGAAACCCTCTAAGACAGGGCGAGCAGTACTTC
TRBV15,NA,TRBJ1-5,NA,CATSHRLNQPQHF,TGTGCCACCAGCCACAGGCTCAATCAGCCCCAGCATTTT
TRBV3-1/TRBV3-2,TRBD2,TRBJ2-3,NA,CASSQDPLAGLGYTQYF,TGTGCCAGCAGCCAAGATCCCCTAGCGGGGCTCGGGTATACGCAGTATTTT
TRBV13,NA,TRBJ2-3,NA,CASSFRGFTDTQYF,TGTGCCAGCAGCTTCCGGGGATTCACAGATACGCAGTATTTT
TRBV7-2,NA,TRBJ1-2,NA,CASRARGSGTGYTF,TGTGCCAGTAGGGCTCGGGGGTCAGGCACAGGCTACACCTTC
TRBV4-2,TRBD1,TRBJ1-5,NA,CASSQEGRGISNQPQHF,TGTGCCAGCAGCCAAGAAGGCAGGGGGATTAGCAATCAGCCCCAGCATTTT
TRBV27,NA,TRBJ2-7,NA,CASSPLEGGKYEQYF,TGTGCCAGCAGTCCCTTAGAGGGCGGAAAGTACGAGCAGTACTTC
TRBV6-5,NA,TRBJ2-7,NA,CASSYSALYEQYF,TGTGCCAGCAGTTACTCAGCACTCTACGAGCAGTACTTC
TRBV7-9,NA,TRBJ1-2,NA,CASSTWDILGPTF,TGTGCCAGCAGCACCTGGGACATTCTAGGTCCCACCTTC
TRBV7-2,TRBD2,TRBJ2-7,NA,CASSPHSGVFISSYEQYF,TGTGCCAGCAGCCCCCATAGCGGGGTTTTCATCTCGTCCTACGAGCAGTACTTC
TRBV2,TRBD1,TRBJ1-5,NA,CASQNRGGPQHF,TGTGCCAGCCAGAACAGGGGCGGGCCCCAGCATTTT
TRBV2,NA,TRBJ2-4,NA,CASSEMSSGKNIQYF,TGTGCCAGCAGTGAGATGAGTAGCGGCAAAAACATTCAGTACTTC
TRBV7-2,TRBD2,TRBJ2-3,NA,CASSSTWTSTADTQYF,TGTGCCAGCAGCTCCACCTGGACTAGCACCGCAGATACGCAGTATTTT
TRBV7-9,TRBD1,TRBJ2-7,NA,CASSQTGGKIYEQYF,TGTGCCAGCAGTCAGACAGGGGGTAAGATCTACGAGCAGTACTTC
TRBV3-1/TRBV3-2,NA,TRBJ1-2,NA,CASRLSGSDYGYTF,TGTGCCAGCAGACTGTCGGGGTCGGACTATGGCTACACCTTC
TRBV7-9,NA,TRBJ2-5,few,CASSFGQQETQYF,TGTGCCAGCAGCTTTGGACAGCAGGAGACCCAGTACTTC
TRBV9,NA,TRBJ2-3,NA,CASSVSGGGADTQYF,TGTGCCAGCAGCGTTAGTGGAGGGGGGGCAGATACGCAGTATTTT
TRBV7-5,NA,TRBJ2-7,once,CARSSGKRGRPTYEQYF,TGTGCCAGAAGCTCTGGTAAGAGGGGGCGTCCTACCTACGAGCAGTACTTC
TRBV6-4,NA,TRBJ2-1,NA,CASSEFRGLEQFF,TGTGCCAGCAGTGAATTTCGAGGGCTCGAGCAGTTCTTC
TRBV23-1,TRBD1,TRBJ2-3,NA,CASTPGQGGSTDTQYF,TGCGCCAGCACCCCCGGACAGGGGGGATCCACAGATACGCAGTATTTT
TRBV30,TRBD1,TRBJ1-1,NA,CAWGGTQGAAFF,TGTGCCTGGGGTGGGACACAGGGGGCCGCTTTCTTT
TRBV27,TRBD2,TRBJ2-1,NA,CASGMWLAGNEQFF,TGTGCCAGCGGAATGTGGCTAGCGGGAAATGAGCAGTTCTTC
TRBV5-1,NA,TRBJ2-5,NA,CASSLGLIQETQYF,TGCGCCAGCAGCTTGGGACTCATCCAAGAGACCCAGTACTTC
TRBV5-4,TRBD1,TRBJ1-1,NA,CASSLDRGEAFF,TGTGCCAGCAGCTTGGACAGGGGGGAAGCTTTCTTT
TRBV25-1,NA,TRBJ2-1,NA,CASRLVDGGKQFF,TGTGCCAGCAGGCTCGTTGATGGGGGGAAGCAGTTCTTC
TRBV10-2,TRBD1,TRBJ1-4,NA,CASGYPGTGNEKLFF,TGCGCCAGCGGTTATCCCGGGACAGGGAATGAAAAACTGTTTTTT
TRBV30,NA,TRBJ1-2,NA,CAWSVRQGVYNYGYTF,TGTGCCTGGAGTGTAAGGCAGGGTGTCTATAACTATGGCTACACCTTC
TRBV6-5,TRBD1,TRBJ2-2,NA,CASRGTGGWTGELFF,TGTGCCAGCAGAGGGACAGGGGGCTGGACCGGGGAGCTGTTTTTT
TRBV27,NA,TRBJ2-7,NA,CASTRSATRGSSYEQYF,TGTGCCAGCACCCGATCCGCAACAAGGGGGTCCTCCTACGAGCAGTACTTC
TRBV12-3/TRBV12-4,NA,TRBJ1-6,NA,CASSQGFNSPLHF,TGTGCCAGCAGCCAGGGATTCAATTCACCCCTCCACTTT
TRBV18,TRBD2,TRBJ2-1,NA,CASSSQRLAGGEEQFF,TGTGCCAGCTCATCACAGCGACTAGCGGGAGGGGAGGAGCAGTTCTTC
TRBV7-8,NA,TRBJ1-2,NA,CASSRNREGGYTF,TGTGCCAGCAGCCGGAACAGGGAAGGTGGCTACACCTTC
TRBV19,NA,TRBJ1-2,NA,CASSLQGNYGYTF,TGTGCCAGTAGTCTCCAGGGAAACTATGGCTACACCTTC
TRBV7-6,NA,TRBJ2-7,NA,CASSLDQGLYF,TGTGCCAGCAGCTTAGATCAGGGCCTGTACTTC
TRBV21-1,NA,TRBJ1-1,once,CASSKRKGAATEAFF,TGTGCCAGCAGCAAAAGGAAGGGGGCAGCCACTGAAGCTTTCTTT
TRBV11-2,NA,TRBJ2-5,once,CASSWGGTPYQETQYF,TGTGCCAGCAGCTGGGGGGGGACACCGTACCAAGAGACCCAGTACTTC